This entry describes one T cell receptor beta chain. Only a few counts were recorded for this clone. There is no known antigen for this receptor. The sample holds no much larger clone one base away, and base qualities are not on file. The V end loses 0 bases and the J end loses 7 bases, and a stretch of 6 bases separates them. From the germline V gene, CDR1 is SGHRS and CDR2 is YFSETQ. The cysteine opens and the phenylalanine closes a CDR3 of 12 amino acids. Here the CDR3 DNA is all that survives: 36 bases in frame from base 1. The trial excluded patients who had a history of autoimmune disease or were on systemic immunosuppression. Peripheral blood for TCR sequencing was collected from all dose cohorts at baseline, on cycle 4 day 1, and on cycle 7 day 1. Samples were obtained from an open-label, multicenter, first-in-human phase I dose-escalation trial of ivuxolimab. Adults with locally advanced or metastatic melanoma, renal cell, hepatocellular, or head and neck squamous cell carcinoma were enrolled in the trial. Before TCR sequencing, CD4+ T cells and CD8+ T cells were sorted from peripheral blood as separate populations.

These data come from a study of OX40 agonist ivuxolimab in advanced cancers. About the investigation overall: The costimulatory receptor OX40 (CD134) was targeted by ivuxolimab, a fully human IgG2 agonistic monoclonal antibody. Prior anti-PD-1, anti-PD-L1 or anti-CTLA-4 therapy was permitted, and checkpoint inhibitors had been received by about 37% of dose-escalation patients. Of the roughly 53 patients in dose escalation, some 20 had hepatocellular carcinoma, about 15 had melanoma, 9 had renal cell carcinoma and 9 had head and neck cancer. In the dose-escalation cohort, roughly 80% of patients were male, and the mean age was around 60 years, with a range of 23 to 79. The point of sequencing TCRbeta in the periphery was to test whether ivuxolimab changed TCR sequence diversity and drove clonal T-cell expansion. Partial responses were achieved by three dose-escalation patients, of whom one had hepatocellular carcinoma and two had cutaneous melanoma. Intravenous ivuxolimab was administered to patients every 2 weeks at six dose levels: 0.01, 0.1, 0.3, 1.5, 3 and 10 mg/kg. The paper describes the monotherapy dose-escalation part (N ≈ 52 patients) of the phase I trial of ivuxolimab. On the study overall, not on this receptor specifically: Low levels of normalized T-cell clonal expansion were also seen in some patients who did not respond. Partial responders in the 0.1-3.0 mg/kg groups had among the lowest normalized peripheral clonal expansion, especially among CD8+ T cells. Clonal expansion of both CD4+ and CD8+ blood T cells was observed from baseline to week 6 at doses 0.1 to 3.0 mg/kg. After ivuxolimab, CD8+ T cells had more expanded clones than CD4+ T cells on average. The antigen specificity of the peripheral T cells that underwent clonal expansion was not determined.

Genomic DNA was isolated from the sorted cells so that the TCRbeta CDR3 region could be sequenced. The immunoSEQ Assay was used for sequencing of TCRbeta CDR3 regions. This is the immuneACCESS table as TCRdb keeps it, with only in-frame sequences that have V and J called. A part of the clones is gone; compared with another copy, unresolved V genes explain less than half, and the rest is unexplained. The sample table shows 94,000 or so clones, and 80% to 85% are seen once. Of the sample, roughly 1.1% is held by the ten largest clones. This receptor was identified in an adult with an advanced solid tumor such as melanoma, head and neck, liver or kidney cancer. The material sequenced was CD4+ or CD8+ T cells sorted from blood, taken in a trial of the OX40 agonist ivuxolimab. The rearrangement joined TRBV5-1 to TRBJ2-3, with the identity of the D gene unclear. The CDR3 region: CASSLDAYTQYF. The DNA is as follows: TGCGCCAGCAGCTTGGACGCTTATACGCAGTATTTT.